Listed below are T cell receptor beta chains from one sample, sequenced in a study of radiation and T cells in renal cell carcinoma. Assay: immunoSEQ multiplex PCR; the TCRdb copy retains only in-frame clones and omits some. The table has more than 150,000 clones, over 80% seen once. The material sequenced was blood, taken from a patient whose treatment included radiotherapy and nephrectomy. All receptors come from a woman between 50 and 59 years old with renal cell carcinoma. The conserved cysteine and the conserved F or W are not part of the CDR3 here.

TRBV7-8	ASRSEGAGSYYT
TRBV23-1	ASSRWDSRNYGYT
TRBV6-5	ASSYSGQGYSPLH
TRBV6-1	ASSEARGAHEKLF
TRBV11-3	ASSLVPFGNEQY
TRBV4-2	ASSQITGDGDNSPLH
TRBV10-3	AISEGGSIYEQY
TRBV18	ASSPPTTGTYEQY
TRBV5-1	ASKRTTDNYGYT
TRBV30	AWNLQGTGNTIY
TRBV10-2	ASSGSGTGGLSSYNSPLH
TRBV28	ASSSAVRDNEQF
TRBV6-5	ASSVQTGRGTEAF
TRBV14	ASSHYQGYTGELF
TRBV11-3	ASSPRGGWYNEQF
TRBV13	ASSLELGPNYEQY
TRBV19	ASSIGAYEQY